A single sample gave rise to the 6 T cell receptor beta chains below, sequenced in a study of blood T cell repertoires in COVID-19. Measured with immunoSEQ multiplex PCR; TCRdb has only the in-frame clones, and not every one. The sample includes 200,000 to 250,000 clones, 75% to 90% of them seen just once. Sequenced: peripheral blood. These receptors all stem from a woman older than 75 with COVID-19, enrolled during active disease.

This clone has more than one count but fewer than ten. This CDR3 reads CASSPGLSGNTIYF. The CDR3 nucleotides are TGTGCCAGCTCACCGGGACTCAGTGGAAACACCATATATTTT. The rearrangement links TRBV18 to TRBJ1-3; weak D call: TRBD1 (5 bases). Germline CDR1 and CDR2: KGHSH and LQKENI. Trimming left V 3 bases short and J 3 bases short, with 9 bases between. The CDR3 totals 14 residues.

This clone was seen a handful of times. J is TRBJ1-2 and V is TRBV29-1; 11 positions match TRBD1. The germline gives CDR1 SQVTM, CDR2 ANQGSEA. The CDR3 is 16 residues long. V shed 5 bases, J shed 2 bases, and the junction held 10 bases outside the gene matches. CDR3 sequence (DNA): TGCAGCGTTTTACGGACAGGGGGCCAAGCGAACTATGGCTACACCTTC. Its protein product is CSVLRTGGQANYGYTF.

Comments on this clone: Other DNA sequences in the sample encode the same CDR3. The rearrangement joins TRBV3-1 (or the pseudogene TRBV3-2) to TRBJ1-2, with D hard to call. V was pared by 5 bases and J by 2 bases, with 6 bases between. The CDR3 consists of 12 residues. Per the germline V gene, CDR1 is LGHDT and CDR2 is YNNKEL (reference sequence). The CDR3 DNA reads TGTGCCAGCAGCTTGCGGAACTATGGCTACACCTTC. Protein sequence: CASSLRNYGYTF.

J is TRBJ2-3 and V is TRBV27, with D perhaps matching TRBD2 (6 bases). The germline V gene has CDR1 MNHEY and CDR2 SMNVEV (reference sequence). Deletions cut 4 bases from V and 3 bases from J, with 8 bases between. CDR3 length: 13 amino acids. The CDR3 nucleotides read TGTGCCAGCAGTTGGGCGGGGACAGATACGCAGTATTTT. Translated: CASSWAGTDTQYF.

V is TRBV6-5 and J is TRBJ2-7; the D is unclear. Trimming took off 5 bases at V and 2 bases at J, with 4 bases between the two ends. From germline, CDR1 is MNHEY and CDR2 SVGAGI. The CDR3 is 11 residues long. CDR3 bases: TGTGCCAGCAGTCGGGCCTACGAGCAGTACTTC. Its protein product is CASSRAYEQYF.

CDR3 loop: CAIRSLVGGGFAGELFF. Written as DNA, the CDR3 is TGTGCCATCAGGAGCCTCGTTGGAGGGGGCTTCGCCGGGGAGCTGTTTTTT. This sequence joins TRBV10-3 and TRBJ2-2, with D perhaps TRBD1 (7 bases). The length of the CDR3 is 17 residues. V lost 6 bases to trimming and J lost 6 bases, with 23 bases between them. CDR1 is ENHRY and CDR2 is SYGVKD in the germline V gene.